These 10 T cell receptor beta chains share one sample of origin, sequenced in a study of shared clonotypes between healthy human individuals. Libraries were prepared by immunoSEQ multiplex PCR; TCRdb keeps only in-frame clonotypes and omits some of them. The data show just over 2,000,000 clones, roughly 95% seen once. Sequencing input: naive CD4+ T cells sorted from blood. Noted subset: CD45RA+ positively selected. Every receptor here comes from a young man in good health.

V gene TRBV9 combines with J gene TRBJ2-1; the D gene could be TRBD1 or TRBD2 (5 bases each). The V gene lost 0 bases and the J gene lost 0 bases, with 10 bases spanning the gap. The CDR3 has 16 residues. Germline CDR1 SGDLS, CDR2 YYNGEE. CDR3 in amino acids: CASSVDGAGSYNEQFF. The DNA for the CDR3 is TGTGCCAGCAGCGTAGACGGGGCAGGCTCCTACAATGAGCAGTTCTTC.

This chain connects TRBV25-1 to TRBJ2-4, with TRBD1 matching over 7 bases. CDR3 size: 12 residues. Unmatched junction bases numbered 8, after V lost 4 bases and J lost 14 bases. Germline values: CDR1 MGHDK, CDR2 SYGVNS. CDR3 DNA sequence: TGTGCCAGCAGTGCTTCCTCAGGACAGGAGTACTTC. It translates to CASSASSGQEYF.

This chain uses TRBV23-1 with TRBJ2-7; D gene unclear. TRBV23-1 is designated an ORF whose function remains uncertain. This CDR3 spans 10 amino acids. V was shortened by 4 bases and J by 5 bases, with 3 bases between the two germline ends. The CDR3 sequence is CASSPDEQYF. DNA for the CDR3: TGCGCCAGCAGTCCGGACGAGCAGTACTTC.

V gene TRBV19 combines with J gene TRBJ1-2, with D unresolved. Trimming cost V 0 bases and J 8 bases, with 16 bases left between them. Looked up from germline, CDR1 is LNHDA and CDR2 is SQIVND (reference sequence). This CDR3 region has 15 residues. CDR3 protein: CASSIDPSSAAGYTF. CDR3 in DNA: TGTGCCAGTAGTATAGACCCATCCTCGGCGGCAGGCTACACCTTC.

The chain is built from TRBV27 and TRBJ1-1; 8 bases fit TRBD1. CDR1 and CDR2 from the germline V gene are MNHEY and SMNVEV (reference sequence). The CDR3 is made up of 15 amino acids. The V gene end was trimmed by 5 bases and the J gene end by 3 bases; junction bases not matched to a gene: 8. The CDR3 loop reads CASSRVDRGHTEAFF. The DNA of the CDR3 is TGTGCCAGCAGTAGGGTCGACAGGGGACACACTGAAGCTTTCTTT.

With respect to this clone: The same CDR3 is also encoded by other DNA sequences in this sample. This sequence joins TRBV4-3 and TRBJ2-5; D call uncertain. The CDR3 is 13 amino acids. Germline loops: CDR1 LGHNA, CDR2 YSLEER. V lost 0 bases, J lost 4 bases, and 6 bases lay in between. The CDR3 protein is CASSQELRETQYF. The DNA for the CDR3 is TGCGCCAGCAGCCAAGAACTTCGAGAGACCCAGTACTTC.

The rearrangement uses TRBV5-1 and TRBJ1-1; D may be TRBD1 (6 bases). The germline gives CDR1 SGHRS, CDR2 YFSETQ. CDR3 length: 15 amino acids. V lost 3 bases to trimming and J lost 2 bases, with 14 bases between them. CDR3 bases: TGCGCCAGCAGCTCCAACACAGGGAGCAACACTGAAGCTTTCTTT. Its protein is CASSSNTGSNTEAFF.

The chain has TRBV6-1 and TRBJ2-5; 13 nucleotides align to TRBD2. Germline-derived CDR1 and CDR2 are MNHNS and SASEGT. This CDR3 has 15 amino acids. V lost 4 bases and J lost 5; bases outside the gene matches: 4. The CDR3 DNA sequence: TGTGCCAGCAGTGGGACTAGCGGGAGCTGGGAGACCCAGTACTTC. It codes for CASSGTSGSWETQYF.

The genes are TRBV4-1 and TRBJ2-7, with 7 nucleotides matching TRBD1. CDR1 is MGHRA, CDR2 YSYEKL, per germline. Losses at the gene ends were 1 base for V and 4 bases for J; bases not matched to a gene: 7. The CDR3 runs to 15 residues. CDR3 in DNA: TGCGCCAGCAGCCAAGCCACCGGGACAGAGTACGAGCAGTACTTC. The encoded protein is CASSQATGTEYEQYF.

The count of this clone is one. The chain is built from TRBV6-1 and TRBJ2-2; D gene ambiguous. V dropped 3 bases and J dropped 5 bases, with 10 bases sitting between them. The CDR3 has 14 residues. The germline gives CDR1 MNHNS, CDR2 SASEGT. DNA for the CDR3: TGTGCCAGCAGTGACTTGTGGCGGACCGGGGAGCTGTTTTTT. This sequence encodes CASSDLWRTGELFF.